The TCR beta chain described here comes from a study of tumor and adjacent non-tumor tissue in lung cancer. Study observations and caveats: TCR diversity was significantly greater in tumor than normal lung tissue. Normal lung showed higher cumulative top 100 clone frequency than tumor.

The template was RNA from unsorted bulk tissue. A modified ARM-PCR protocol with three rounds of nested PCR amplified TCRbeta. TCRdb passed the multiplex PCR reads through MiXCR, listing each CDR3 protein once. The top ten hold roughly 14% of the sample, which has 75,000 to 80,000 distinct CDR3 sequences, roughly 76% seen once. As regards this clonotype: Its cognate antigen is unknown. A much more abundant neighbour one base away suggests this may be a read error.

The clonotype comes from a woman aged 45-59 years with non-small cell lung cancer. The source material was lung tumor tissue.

The CDR3 nucleotides read TGTGCCAGCAGCGGTGCTAGCAATCAGCCCCAGCATTTT. Encoded protein: CASSGASNQPQHF. The chain has TRBV7-9 and TRBJ1-5; D is unclear. Per the germline V gene, CDR1 is SEHNR and CDR2 is FQNEAQ (reference sequence). The germline V and J ends were trimmed by 5 bases and 0 bases, with 5 bases remaining between them. There are 13 residues in the CDR3.